This T cell receptor (beta chain) was sequenced for a study of STAT5B mutations in CD4+ large granular lymphocyte leukemia. This was a survey-level run. As handled by the study authors: A productive frequency of 2.59 x 10-5 was the lowest detectable. Sequencing used immunoSEQ multiplex PCR; TCRdb keeps in-frame clones, though not all of them. The DNA gave D and trimming, while V, J and clone size come from that table. In the table there are 25,000 to 35,000 clones, around 73% of which are singletons. On this clone itself: The antigen remains unidentified.

Study-wide points: Top patient clones used TRBV06 genes more often: 8/27 versus 2/35 in controls.

CDR1 and CDR2 (germline): SGDLS, YYNGEE. The CDR3 extends over 14 amino acids. V shed 0 bases and J 4 bases; nucleotides not matched to a gene: 2. The source material was CD4+ T cells from blood buffy coats. The receptor was derived from a human donor in good health. This chain uses TRBV9 with TRBJ2-3; 7 bases match TRBD2. The DNA for the CDR3 is TGTGCCAGCAGCGTAGCGGGGGGTTCAGATACGCAGTATTTT. It codes for CASSVAGGSDTQYF.